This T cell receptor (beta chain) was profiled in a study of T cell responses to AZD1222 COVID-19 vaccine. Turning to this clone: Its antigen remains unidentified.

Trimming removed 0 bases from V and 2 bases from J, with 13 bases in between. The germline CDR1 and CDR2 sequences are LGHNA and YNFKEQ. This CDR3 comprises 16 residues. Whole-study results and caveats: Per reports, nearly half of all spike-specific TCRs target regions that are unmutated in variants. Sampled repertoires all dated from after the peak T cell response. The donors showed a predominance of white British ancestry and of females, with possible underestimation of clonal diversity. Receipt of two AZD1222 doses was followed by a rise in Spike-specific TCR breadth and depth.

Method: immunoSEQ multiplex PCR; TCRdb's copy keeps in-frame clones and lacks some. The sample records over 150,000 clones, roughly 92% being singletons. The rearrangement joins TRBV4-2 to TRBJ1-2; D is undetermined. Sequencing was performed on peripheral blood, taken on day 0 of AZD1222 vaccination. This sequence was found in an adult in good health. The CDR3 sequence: CASSQDNRDGNYGYTF. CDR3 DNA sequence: TGTGCCAGCAGCCAAGATAACCGGGATGGGAACTATGGCTACACCTTC.